The present T cell receptor beta chain was sequenced within a study of cytomegalovirus exposure and HLA in healthy donors. Whole-study context: Roughly four fifths of roughly 400 genotyped donors fell in the Caucasian-associated ancestry cluster. Study-wide results and caveats: A later analysis found that most CMV-associated TCR beta chains appeared HLA-restricted.

Vbeta (60) and Jbeta (13) primers were used in the PCR. Method: immunoSEQ multiplex PCR; TCRdb's copy keeps in-frame clones and lacks some. The table has 120,000 or so clones, around 75% seen once. On this clone: Its antigen is as yet unknown.

V was pared by 5 bases and J by 6 bases, with 14 bases between. Germline V gives CDR1 SGHAT, CDR2 FQNNGV. CDR3 size: 13 residues. The receptor comes from a woman in her forties or fifties in good health and CMV-seropositive. This chain links TRBV11-2 with TRBJ2-7, with D tentatively TRBD2 (5 bases). The sample taken for sequencing was PBMCs. As DNA, the CDR3 is TGTGCCAGCAGCCGTGGACTCACGGGCGAGCAGTACTTC. Translation: CASSRGLTGEQYF.